This T cell receptor (beta chain) was obtained from a study of T cells in localized non-small cell lung cancer. Profiled with immunoSEQ multiplex PCR; TCRdb holds only in-frame clones, not every one. The data contain 25,000 to 30,000 clones, over 85% of them seen just once; the ten biggest clones take up approximately 2.9%. This CDR3 contains 14 residues. V lost 8 bases to trimming and J lost 6 bases, with 17 bases between them. Germline-derived CDR1 and CDR2 are SEHNR and FQNEAQ (reference sequence). Study-wide findings and caveats: A denser population of T cells in blood accompanied longer overall survival.

Of note for this clone: Its antigen is currently unknown.

The input for sequencing was peripheral blood, taken before any cancer treatment. This chain uses TRBV7-9 with TRBJ1-5; D unclear. The source is a woman between 18 and 55 years old with stage I lung adenocarcinoma. The CDR3 region has the DNA TGTGCCAGCGGGCCTACGGACGGCAGTCAGCCCCAGCATTTT. It translates to CASGPTDGSQPQHF.